Presented here are 9 T cell receptor beta chains from one specimen sequenced in a study of blood T cell repertoires in COVID-19 (dated by TCRdb to about 2020). The method was the immunoSEQ multiplex PCR assay. TCRdb's version of the immuneACCESS table is confined to in-frame rearrangements and falls short of the full clone set. An unresolved V gene accounts for under half of the shortfall where checked; the remainder is of unknown origin. For this sample there are over 100,000 clones; around 84% appear just once. The ten top clones hold nearly 4% of the sample. The sample consisted of PBMCs or T cells enriched from blood (not recorded which). All receptors derive from a woman aged 25 to 39 who had recovered from COVID-19.

This chain connects TRBV28 to TRBJ1-2; the D gene is possibly TRBD1 (5 bases). V dropped 6 bases and J dropped 4 bases, with 18 bases sitting between them. CDR1 and CDR2 (germline): MDHEN, SYDVKM. This CDR3 comprises 15 residues. The CDR3 nucleotides are TGTGCCAGCAGCCCCCGTAGGGGAGGAAGCTATGGCTACACCTTC. The encoded protein is CASSPRRGGSYGYTF.

In this sample, this clone turned up many times. This chain joins TRBV10-3 and TRBJ2-7; 8 bases match TRBD2. The CDR3 has 16 residues. The germline gives CDR1 ENHRY, CDR2 SYGVKD. V lost 3 bases, J lost 3 bases, and 10 bases stayed unmatched. Written as DNA, the CDR3 is TGTGCCATCAGTGAAAGTAAAAGCGGGAGTTTCTACGAGCAGTACTTC. It is translated as CAISESKSGSFYEQYF.

The genes are TRBV6-2 or TRBV6-3 and TRBJ2-7, with D perhaps TRBD1 (5 bases). There are 15 residues in the CDR3. Looked up from germline, CDR1 is MNHEY and CDR2 is SVGEGT. Trimming cost V 1 base and J 2 bases, with 12 bases left between them. As DNA, the CDR3 is TGTGCCAGCAGTTACTGGCAGGGATCTACCTACGAGCAGTACTTC. The encoded protein is CASSYWQGSTYEQYF.

The chain uses TRBV24-1 and TRBJ1-1, with a possible D match to TRBD1 (6 bases). V was shortened by 0 bases and J by 7 bases, with 8 bases between the two germline ends. Looked up from germline, CDR1 is KGHDR and CDR2 is SFDVKD. The CDR3 contains 13 residues. The CDR3 DNA follows: TGTGCCACCAGTGATTTGATCAGGGGTGAAGCTTTCTTT. This sequence encodes CATSDLIRGEAFF.

This clone showed up many times. The rearrangement joins TRBV28 to TRBJ1-4; 7 nucleotides match TRBD1. V shed 5 bases and J 10 bases; nucleotides not matched to a gene: 10. Germline assignment: CDR1 MDHEN and CDR2 SYDVKM. CDR3 length: 14 amino acids. The CDR3 sequence is CASSGQADTRKLFF. The CDR3 DNA follows: TGTGCCAGCAGTGGACAGGCGGACACCCGAAAACTGTTTTTT.

Written as DNA, the CDR3 is TGTGCCAGCAGCCAAGATAGATGGGGACTAGCGACGAGCTCCTACGAGCAGTACTTC. Translation: CASSQDRWGLATSSYEQYF. The rearrangement links TRBV3-1 (or the pseudogene TRBV3-2) to TRBJ2-7; 10 bases fit TRBD2. Germline V gene lookup returns CDR1 LGHDT and CDR2 YNNKEL (reference sequence). The CDR3 contains 19 residues. The junction had 11 bases not matched to a gene; V was cut back by 0 bases and J by 0 bases.

This clone was observed once. The chain joins TRBV3-1 (or the pseudogene TRBV3-2) to TRBJ1-2; 7 bases match TRBD1. Germline loops: CDR1 LGHDT, CDR2 YNNKEL (reference sequence). Germline trimming cut 4 bases from V and 7 bases from J; bases unmatched to any gene: 15. There are 16 residues in the CDR3. The CDR3 DNA sequence: TGTGCCAGCAGCCTCATCCCATACAGGGGAGGTACTGGCTACACCTTC. Its translation: CASSLIPYRGGTGYTF.

The chain carries TRBV11-2 and TRBJ2-5, with D possibly TRBD1 on 6 matching bases. Trimming shortened V by 7 bases and J by 5 bases, and 17 bases separated the two germline ends. Germline loops: CDR1 SGHAT, CDR2 FQNNGV. The CDR3 runs 14 residues. Written as DNA, the CDR3 is TGTGCCAGCACCCAACTGGGGCAGGGGGAGACCCAGTACTTC. Its translation is CASTQLGQGETQYF.

The table lists this clone with a few counts. The chain uses TRBV5-1 and TRBJ2-1, with 8 positions matching TRBD2. CDR3 length: 16 residues. Germline-derived CDR1 and CDR2 are SGHRS and YFSETQ. J lost 6 bases, V lost 5 bases, and 13 bases had no gene match. The CDR3 loop is CASRDPEREPFNEQFF. CDR3 nucleotides: TGCGCCAGCAGGGACCCAGAGCGGGAGCCTTTCAATGAGCAGTTCTTC.